These 3 T cell receptor beta chains were sequenced from one sample in a study of sequential checkpoint blockade in melanoma. The repertoire was sequenced with immunoSEQ multiplex PCR; TCRdb's copy has only in-frame clones and lacks some. The table records around 6,000 clones, roughly 50% of them present only once. Indicated treatment: randomized to nivolumab then ipilimumab (arm A) or the reverse (arm B). The input for sequencing was CD8+ T cells sorted from blood (inferred from file names), taken from a patient given nivolumab and ipilimumab in sequence. These receptors were collected from a human patient with melanoma. Some clones in this sample may be carry-over from other donors' samples.

This clone was counted a few times. V and J are TRBV7-6 and TRBJ1-6, with D possibly being TRBD1 (5 bases). Germline CDR1 is SGHVS and CDR2 is FNYEAQ. This CDR3 has 15 residues. With 3 bases removed from V and 10 bases from J, the gap between germline ends came to 16 bases. In nucleotides, the CDR3 is TGTGCCAGCAGCTTGCGTCGTAGGGGTGGATCACCCCTCCACTTT. It translates to CASSLRRRGGSPLHF. The whole variable domain, filled in from reference TRBV7-6 and TRBJ1-6, reads GAGVSQSPRYKVTKRGQDVALRCDPISGHVSLYWYRQALGQGPEFLTYFNYEAQQDKSGLPNDRFSAERPEGSISTLTIQRTEQRDSAMYRCASSLRRRGGSPLHFGNGTRLTVT.

CDR3 in DNA: TGTGCCAGCAGCTGGGACAGGGACTACGAGCAGTACTTC. This translates into CASSWDRDYEQYF. The chain recombines TRBV11-2 with TRBJ2-7, with 9 bases matching TRBD1. Trimming took 4 bases from V and 3 from J; bases not matched to a gene: 1. Germline CDR1 is SGHAT and CDR2 is FQNNGV. There are 13 residues in the CDR3.

The chain is built from TRBV6-6 and TRBJ1-4; D ambiguous. The germline V gene encodes CDR1 MNHNY and CDR2 SVGAGI (reference sequence). The CDR3 runs 11 residues. Deletions cut 10 bases from V and 6 bases from J, with 9 bases between. As DNA, the CDR3 is TGTGCCATCCTTACAGATGAAAAACTGTTTTTT. It yields the protein CAILTDEKLFF.